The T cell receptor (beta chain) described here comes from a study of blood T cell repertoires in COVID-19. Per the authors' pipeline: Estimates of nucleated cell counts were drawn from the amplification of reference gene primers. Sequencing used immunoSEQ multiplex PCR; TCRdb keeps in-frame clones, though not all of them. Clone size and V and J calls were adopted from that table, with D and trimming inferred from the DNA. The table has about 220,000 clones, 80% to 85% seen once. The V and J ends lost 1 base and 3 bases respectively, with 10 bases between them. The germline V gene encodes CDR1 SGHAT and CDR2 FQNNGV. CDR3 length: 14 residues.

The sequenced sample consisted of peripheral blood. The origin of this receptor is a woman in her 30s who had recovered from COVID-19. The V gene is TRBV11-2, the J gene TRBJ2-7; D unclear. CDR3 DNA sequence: TGTGCCAGCAGCTTAGGGCAGTCCCGCTACGAGCAGTACTTC. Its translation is CASSLGQSRYEQYF.